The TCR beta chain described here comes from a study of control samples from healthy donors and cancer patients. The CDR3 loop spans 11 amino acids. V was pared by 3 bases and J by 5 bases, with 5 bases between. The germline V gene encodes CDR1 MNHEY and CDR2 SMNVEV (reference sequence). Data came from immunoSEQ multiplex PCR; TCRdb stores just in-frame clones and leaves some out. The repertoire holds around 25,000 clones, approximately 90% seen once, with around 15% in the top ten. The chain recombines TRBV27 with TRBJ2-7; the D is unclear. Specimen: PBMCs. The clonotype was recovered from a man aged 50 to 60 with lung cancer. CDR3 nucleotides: TGTGCCAGCAGTTTGGGGAACGAGCAGTACTTC. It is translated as CASSLGNEQYF.